Each of the 27 T cell receptor beta chains below was sequenced from the same sample in a study of cytomegalovirus exposure and HLA in healthy donors. In the PCR, 60 Vbeta and 13 Jbeta primers were used. Using immunoSEQ multiplex PCR, the repertoire was profiled, and TCRdb retains in-frame clones only, with some absent. The sample has some 150,000 clones, around 75% seen once. The source material was PBMCs. All receptors come from a man aged 35 to 55 in good health and CMV-seronegative.

The chain is built from TRBV10-1 and TRBJ1-1; D remains unclear. V lost 3 bases and J 0 bases, leaving 11 bases between the germline ends. Germline-derived CDR1 and CDR2 are WNHNN and SYGVQD (reference sequence). The CDR3 consists of 15 residues. Written as DNA, the CDR3 is TGCGCCAGCAGTGAAGGCCAGACATTGAACACTGAAGCTTTCTTT. It is translated as CASSEGQTLNTEAFF.

This clone was found a few times. This CDR3 is CASSQDEEGMNTEAFF. The CDR3 DNA is TGCGCCAGCAGCCAAGATGAGGAGGGAATGAACACTGAAGCTTTCTTT. The chain couples TRBV4-3 to TRBJ1-1; D is ambiguous. CDR1 is LGHNA, CDR2 YSLEER, per germline. The CDR3 runs 16 residues. The V end lost 0 bases, the J end lost 0 bases, and 11 bases lay between the germline ends.

This clone was seen a single time. This rearrangement joins TRBV18 to TRBJ1-2; 8 positions agree with TRBD1. This CDR3 contains 15 residues. V gave up 3 bases and J gave up 3 bases; unmatched junction bases: 6. The germline V gene has CDR1 KGHSH and CDR2 LQKENI. CDR3 nucleotides: TGTGCCAGCTCACCCGAGGACAGGGTCGACTATGGCTACACCTTC. This codes for CASSPEDRVDYGYTF.

This clone was counted between two and nine times. The rearrangement joins TRBV27 to TRBJ2-7; 9 bases align to TRBD1. The ends lost 8 bases at V and 3 bases at J; junction bases unmatched: 8. The CDR3 loop spans 14 amino acids. Germline-derived CDR1 and CDR2 are MNHEY and SMNVEV (reference sequence). Here the CDR3 reads CASSGGGQGYEQYF. In DNA, the CDR3 is TGTGCCAGCTCTGGGGGGGGACAGGGCTACGAGCAGTACTTC.

This clone was seen ten or more times. The chain uses TRBV5-6 and TRBJ1-6; D unresolved. The CDR3 has 14 amino acids. The germline V gene encodes CDR1 SGHDT and CDR2 YYEEEE. V shed 2 bases and J shed 6 bases, with 9 bases lying between them. CDR3 protein: CASSFEQFNSPLHF. The CDR3 DNA sequence: TGTGCCAGCAGCTTCGAACAGTTTAATTCACCCCTCCACTTT.

The gene calls are TRBV6-5 and TRBJ2-7, with unresolved D. Germline V CDR1 and CDR2: MNHEY, SVGAGI. V was pared by 2 bases and J by 2 bases, with 13 bases between. This CDR3 region has 15 residues. CDR3 in DNA: TGTGCCAGCAGTTACGGGCAGGCTAACCCCTACGAGCAGTACTTC. It specifies CASSYGQANPYEQYF.

V gene TRBV18 combines with J gene TRBJ2-7, with TRBD1 matching 7 bases. The CDR3 has 14 residues. The germline CDR1 and CDR2 sequences are KGHSH and LQKENI. The junction had 4 bases not matched to a gene; V was cut back by 0 bases and J by 5 bases. The CDR3 nucleotides read TGTGCCAGCTCACCACCGACGACAGGGAACGAGCAGTACTTC. This gives the protein CASSPPTTGNEQYF.

The genes are TRBV5-4 and TRBJ2-3, with D possibly TRBD2 on 5 matching bases. V dropped 10 bases and J dropped 4 bases, with 16 bases sitting between them. This CDR3 region has 13 residues. Germline CDR1 is SGHNT and CDR2 is YYREEE (reference sequence). CDR3 residues: CAPGNRNSDTQYF. In nucleotides, the CDR3 is TGTGCCCCGGGAAACCGGAACTCAGATACGCAGTATTTT.

The V and J genes are TRBV29-1 and TRBJ1-2; D is uncertain. This CDR3 contains 13 residues. V lost 4 bases, J lost 0 bases, and 9 bases lay in between. Germline-derived CDR1 and CDR2 are SQVTM and ANQGSEA. CDR3 protein: CSVAERPNYGYTF. The CDR3 DNA reads TGCAGCGTTGCGGAGAGACCTAACTATGGCTACACCTTC.

The chain links TRBV7-2 to TRBJ2-3, with a weak D call TRBD1 (5 bases). This CDR3 contains 15 residues. Germline CDR1 is SGHTA and CDR2 is FQGNSA. V lost 1 base, J lost 4 bases, and 12 bases lay in between. CDR3 sequence reads: CASSLGPSQADTQYF. In nucleotides, the CDR3 is TGTGCCAGCAGCTTAGGGCCCTCACAGGCAGATACGCAGTATTTT. Together with reference TRBV7-2 and TRBJ2-3, the CDR3 gives the full variable domain: GAGVSQSPSNKVTEKGKDVELRCDPISGHTALYWYRQSLGQGLEFLIYFQGNSAPDKSGLPSDRFSAERTGGSVSTLTIQRTQQEDSAVYLCASSLGPSQADTQYFGPGTRLTVL.

The gene calls are TRBV9 and TRBJ1-1, with D perhaps TRBD1 (6 bases). Trimming pared 0 bases from V and 0 bases from J, leaving 6 bases between. The CDR3 spans 14 residues. The germline gives CDR1 SGDLS, CDR2 YYNGEE. This CDR3 reads CASSVDRVNTEAFF. In DNA, the CDR3 is TGTGCCAGCAGCGTAGACAGGGTGAACACTGAAGCTTTCTTT.

The chain employs TRBV7-3 and TRBJ2-1; D possibly corresponds to TRBD2 (6 bases). Germline CDR1 is SGHTA and CDR2 is FQGTGA. This CDR3 is built from 13 residues. The V end lost 1 base, the J end lost 12 bases, and 13 bases lay between the germline ends. The CDR3 bases are TGTGCCAGCAGCTTAAGGGCGGGGACCCCGCAGTTCTTC. Its translation is CASSLRAGTPQFF.

The chain has TRBV25-1 and TRBJ2-7; TRBD2 agrees at 10 bases. Unmatched junction bases numbered 8, after V lost 4 bases and J lost 2 bases. CDR1 and CDR2 (germline): MGHDK, SYGVNS. The CDR3 runs 16 residues. DNA of the CDR3: TGTGCCAGCAGTGTCCTGGGGACTAGCGTAGCCTACGAGCAGTACTTC. Translation gives CASSVLGTSVAYEQYF.

CDR3 DNA: TGCGCCAGCAGCTTCGGACTAGCCACAGATACGCAGTATTTT. Its protein product is CASSFGLATDTQYF. This rearrangement joins TRBV5-1 to TRBJ2-3; 8 bases are a match to TRBD2. Per germline, CDR1 SGHRS and CDR2 YFSETQ. J gave up 2 bases and V 2 bases, and 1 base lay outside the gene matches. The CDR3 sequence is 14 residues long.

The chain has TRBV19 and TRBJ1-2; D gene uncertain. This CDR3 region has 13 residues. Germline V gene lookup returns CDR1 LNHDA and CDR2 SQIVND (reference sequence). The germline V and J ends were trimmed by 1 base and 7 bases, with 10 bases remaining between them. The CDR3 DNA reads TGTGCCAGTAGTATAGGAGTCGGGGTTGGCTACACCTTC. It translates to CASSIGVGVGYTF.

The chain is built from TRBV28 and TRBJ2-3, with a possible D match to TRBD2 (5 bases). The V gene lost 5 bases and the J gene lost 6 bases, with 21 bases spanning the gap. The CDR3 is 16 residues long. The germline gives CDR1 MDHEN, CDR2 SYDVKM. CDR3 nucleotide sequence: TGTGCCAGCAGTACCACTAAAAGCGGTCTAGGGGATACGCAGTATTTT. Translation gives CASSTTKSGLGDTQYF.

This chain connects TRBV9 to TRBJ1-5, with D perhaps matching TRBD1 (5 bases). This CDR3 has 14 residues. Germline V gene lookup returns CDR1 SGDLS and CDR2 YYNGEE. Trimming removed 7 bases from V and 5 bases from J, with 16 bases in between. CDR3 sequence (DNA): TGTGCCAGCGCCCGGGGGGGAGAAGATCAGCCCCAGCATTTT. Its protein is CASARGGEDQPQHF.

This clone has a handful of counts. V is TRBV5-1 and J is TRBJ2-7; tentatively, D is TRBD2 (5 bases). Trimming left V 3 bases short and J 5 bases short, with 9 bases between. The CDR3 consists of 12 residues. Germline V gene data show CDR1 as SGHRS and CDR2 as YFSETQ. The CDR3 DNA reads TGCGCCAGCAGCTGGCCCGGGGACGAGCAGTACTTC. Protein: CASSWPGDEQYF. Using reference TRBV5-1 and TRBJ2-7 for the parts outside the CDR3, the full variable domain is KAGVTQTPRYLIKTRGQQVTLSCSPISGHRSVSWYQQTPGQGLQFLFEYFSETQRNKGNFPGRFSGRQFSNSRSEMNVSTLELGDSALYLCASSWPGDEQYFGPGTRLTVT.

The chain uses TRBV2 and TRBJ1-1; 8 bases fit TRBD1. V was pared by 10 bases and J by 0 bases, with 13 bases of the junction left unmatched. The CDR3 has 16 residues. From germline, CDR1 is SNHLY and CDR2 FYNNEI. This chain's CDR3 is CATATGAFNMNTEAFF. The CDR3 coding sequence is TGTGCCACGGCGACAGGGGCCTTTAACATGAACACTGAAGCTTTCTTT.

In its sample, this clone was seen a few times. The chain is built from TRBV6-5 and TRBJ2-7; no clear D gene. Trimming pared 4 bases from V and 4 bases from J, leaving 8 bases between. This CDR3 comprises 12 residues. From germline, CDR1 is MNHEY and CDR2 SVGAGI. CDR3 sequence reads: CASSSSSYEQYF. CDR3 in DNA: TGTGCCAGCAGTTCCTCGTCTTACGAGCAGTACTTC.

The CDR3 sequence: CASSLTSTDRTYGYTF. The CDR3 DNA follows: TGTGCCAGCAGCTTAACTTCGACAGATCGTACCTATGGCTACACCTTC. The chain carries TRBV7-3 and TRBJ1-2; tentative D call: TRBD1 (5 bases). CDR1 and CDR2 (germline): SGHTA, FQGTGA. The V gene lost 0 bases and the J gene lost 4 bases, with 15 bases spanning the gap. The CDR3 has 16 residues.

The chain combines TRBV28 with TRBJ1-1; 7 nucleotides agree with TRBD1. After removal of 0 bases from V and 1 base from J, the junction contained 5 bases not matched to a gene. CDR3 length equals 16 residues. The V gene's germline CDR1 is MDHEN and CDR2 SYDVKM. The CDR3 loop is CASSLWGTVPNTEAFF. Written as DNA, the CDR3 is TGTGCCAGCAGTTTATGGGGGACAGTACCGAACACTGAAGCTTTCTTT.

The V and J genes are TRBV19 and TRBJ1-1; no reliable D call. The V gene's germline CDR1 is LNHDA and CDR2 SQIVND (reference sequence). Trimming stripped 6 bases from V and 1 base from J, with 9 bases between. This CDR3 spans 13 amino acids. CDR3 bases: TGTGCCAGTAGCATCCAGGCGAACACTGAAGCTTTCTTT. As protein: CASSIQANTEAFF.

In this sample, this clone turned up a few times. The chain recombines TRBV4-2 with TRBJ1-1; maybe TRBD1 (6 bases). The CDR3 is made up of 14 amino acids. V shed 6 bases and J shed 5 bases, with 16 bases lying between them. Germline CDR1 LGHNA, CDR2 YNFKEQ. The CDR3 sequence is CASRDQGRRTEAFF. CDR3 DNA sequence: TGTGCCAGCAGGGATCAGGGGCGACGAACTGAAGCTTTCTTT.

The CDR3 protein is CASSLTGTSNSYEQYF. The CDR3 DNA follows: TGCGCCAGCAGCTTGACCGGGACATCAAACTCCTACGAGCAGTACTTC. The V call is TRBV5-1, the J call TRBJ2-7, with a tentative D call TRBD1 (6 bases). V dropped 1 base and J dropped 0 bases, with 14 bases sitting between them. In germline, CDR1 is SGHRS, CDR2 YFSETQ. The CDR3 loop spans 16 amino acids.

V gene TRBV5-1 combines with J gene TRBJ2-7, with D perhaps TRBD1 (6 bases). V shed 4 bases and J shed 2 bases, with 13 bases lying between them. CDR1 and CDR2 (germline): SGHRS, YFSETQ. The CDR3 length is 14 residues. This CDR3 reads CASSADSLAYEQYF. In nucleotides, the CDR3 is TGCGCCAGCAGCGCGGACAGCCTAGCCTACGAGCAGTACTTC. The full variable domain, with the rest looked up from reference TRBV5-1 and TRBJ2-7, is KAGVTQTPRYLIKTRGQQVTLSCSPISGHRSVSWYQQTPGQGLQFLFEYFSETQRNKGNFPGRFSGRQFSNSRSEMNVSTLELGDSALYLCASSADSLAYEQYFGPGTRLTVT.

The chain uses TRBV6-1 and TRBJ2-1; D gene uncertain. The CDR3 sequence is 16 residues long. The ends were cut back, 3 bases at V and 0 bases at J, with 12 bases in the middle. The germline CDR1 and CDR2 sequences are MNHNS and SASEGT. This CDR3 reads CASSEFPGSSYNEQFF. The CDR3 DNA is TGTGCCAGCAGTGAGTTCCCAGGCAGCTCCTACAATGAGCAGTTCTTC.